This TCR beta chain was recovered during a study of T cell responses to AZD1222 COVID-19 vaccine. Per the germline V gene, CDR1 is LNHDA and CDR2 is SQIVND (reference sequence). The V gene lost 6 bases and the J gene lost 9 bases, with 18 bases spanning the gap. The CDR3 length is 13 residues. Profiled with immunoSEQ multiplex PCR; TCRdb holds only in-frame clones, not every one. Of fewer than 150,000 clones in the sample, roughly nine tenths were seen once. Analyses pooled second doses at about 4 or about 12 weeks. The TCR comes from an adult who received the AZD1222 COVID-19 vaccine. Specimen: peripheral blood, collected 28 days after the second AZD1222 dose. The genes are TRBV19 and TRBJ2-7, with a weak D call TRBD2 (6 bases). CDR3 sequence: CASRPDYESAQYF. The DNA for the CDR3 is TGTGCCAGTAGACCGGACTACGAGTCGGCGCAGTACTTC.